Shown below are 24 T cell receptor beta chains from a single sample sequenced in a study of T cell responses to AZD1222 COVID-19 vaccine. The assay was immunoSEQ multiplex PCR, and TCRdb's table has in-frame clones only and misses some. This table has some 280,000 clones, 90% to 95% appearing once. The material was peripheral blood, obtained 28 days after the second AZD1222 dose. The receptor set was obtained from an adult who received the AZD1222 COVID-19 vaccine.

CDR3 DNA sequence: TGCAGTGCTAGTAATCCGGGGAGGAGCAATCAGCCCCAGCATTTT. Amino acids: CSASNPGRSNQPQHF. This rearrangement joins TRBV20-1 to TRBJ1-5; no clear D. V lost 3 bases to trimming and J lost 1 base, with 13 bases between them. Germline V gene data show CDR1 as DFQATT and CDR2 as SNEGSKA (reference sequence). The CDR3 runs to 15 residues.

The chain carries TRBV7-3 and TRBJ2-1; 9 bases are shared with TRBD2. J gave up 2 bases and V 5 bases, and 4 bases lay outside the gene matches. The germline CDR1 and CDR2 sequences are SGHTA and FQGTGA. The CDR3 covers 15 residues. CDR3 loop: CASSPRLAAYNEQFF. The DNA of the CDR3 is TGTGCCAGCAGCCCAAGACTAGCGGCCTACAATGAGCAGTTCTTC. The entire variable domain, with the rest obtained from reference TRBV7-3 and TRBJ2-1, is as follows: GAGVSQTPSNKVTEKGKYVELRCDPISGHTALYWYRQSLGQGPEFLIYFQGTGAADDSGLPNDRFFAVRPEGSVSTLKIQRTERGDSAVYLCASSPRLAAYNEQFFGPGTRLTVL.

This chain links TRBV19 with TRBJ1-5; 9 nucleotides match TRBD1. CDR1 is LNHDA, CDR2 SQIVND, per germline (reference sequence). This CDR3 is built from 16 residues. V trimming: 0 bases; J trimming: 7 bases; junction bases outside the gene matches: 7. The CDR3 DNA reads TGTGCCAGTAGTATAGATCGTAGGGGACAGGGCCAGCCCCAGCATTTT. Its protein product is CASSIDRRGQGQPQHF.

This chain uses TRBV20-1 with TRBJ2-1; a weak D match, TRBD2 (5 bases). Germline V lookup: CDR1 DFQATT, CDR2 SNEGSKA (reference sequence). The V and J ends lost 3 bases and 2 bases respectively, with 11 bases between them. The CDR3 is made up of 14 amino acids. CDR3 amino acids: CSASAGPAYNEQFF. The CDR3 DNA reads as TGCAGTGCTAGTGCGGGTCCCGCCTACAATGAGCAGTTCTTC.

This chain connects TRBV28 to TRBJ1-1, with D possibly being TRBD1 (5 bases). V was shortened by 7 bases and J by 6 bases, with 18 bases between the two germline ends. Germline loops: CDR1 MDHEN, CDR2 SYDVKM. The CDR3 is 14 amino acids. The CDR3 DNA sequence: TGTGCCAGCAATTCGGGGGGAGGCTCGGCTGAAGCTTTCTTT. It translates to CASNSGGGSAEAFF.

This chain joins TRBV2 and TRBJ2-2, with D possibly being TRBD1 (6 bases). This CDR3 is built from 14 residues. CDR1 SNHLY and CDR2 FYNNEI come from the germline V gene. Trimming removed 11 bases from V and 0 bases from J, with 13 bases in between. CDR3 sequence: CAAQGSTNTGELFF. The DNA for the CDR3 is TGTGCCGCCCAGGGGTCAACGAACACCGGGGAGCTGTTTTTT.

This clone has just one count. The CDR3 DNA follows: TGTGCCAGCTCACCAGGGGGACTCTACGAGCAGTACTTC. Protein sequence: CASSPGGLYEQYF. The gene calls are TRBV18 and TRBJ2-7; possibly TRBD2 for D (6 bases). The CDR3 is 13 amino acids. Deletions cut 2 bases from V and 3 bases from J, with 8 bases between. CDR1 and CDR2 (germline): KGHSH, LQKENI.

The chain combines TRBV25-1 with TRBJ2-2, with 10 bases aligning to TRBD2. Trimming removed 0 bases from V and 4 bases from J; junction bases left unmatched: 2. The CDR3 consists of 16 residues. Germline CDR1 and CDR2: MGHDK and SYGVNS. Written as DNA, the CDR3 is TGTGCCAGCAGTGAATACAGGACTAGCGGCACCGGGGAGCTGTTTTTT. It is translated as CASSEYRTSGTGELFF. Variable domain in full (rest from reference TRBV25-1 and TRBJ2-2): EADIYQTPRYLVIGTGKKITLECSQTMGHDKMYWYQQDPGMELHLIHYSYGVNSTEKGDLSSESTVSRIRTEHFPLTLESARPSHTSQYLCASSEYRTSGTGELFFGEGSRLTVL.

This clone was observed once. The chain carries TRBV7-8 and TRBJ1-1, with D maybe TRBD1 (5 bases). The V end was cut by 8 bases, the J end by 10 bases, with 23 bases between. The CDR3 length is 14 residues. Germline CDR1 and CDR2: SGHVS and FQNEAQ. The CDR3 loop is CASEDPGAPARAFF. In nucleotides, the CDR3 is TGTGCCAGCGAAGACCCCGGGGCCCCTGCAAGAGCTTTCTTT.

This chain links TRBV5-4 with TRBJ2-7; 7 bases map to TRBD2. Germline CDR1 SGHNT, CDR2 YYREEE (reference sequence). The CDR3 consists of 14 residues. The V segment lost 4 bases and the J segment 0 bases; nucleotides outside the gene matches: 4. CDR3 residues: CASSLGLDSYEQYF. As DNA, the CDR3 is TGTGCCAGCAGCCTCGGACTAGACTCCTACGAGCAGTACTTC.

Remarks on this clone: The same CDR3 also results from other DNA sequences found in this sample. The chain couples TRBV12-3 or TRBV12-4 to TRBJ1-5; no clear D. Trimming took 0 bases from V and 4 from J, leaving 4 bases between them. The CDR3 consists of 13 residues. The CDR3: CASSLAYNQPQHF. In DNA, the CDR3 is TGTGCCAGCAGTTTAGCTTATAATCAGCCCCAGCATTTT.

V gene TRBV21-1 combines with J gene TRBJ2-7. TRBV21-1 represents a pseudogene. The CDR3 is made up of 15 amino acids. CDR3 nucleotides: TGTGCCAGCACCGGACTCCGGGACGTAGCCTACGAGCAGTACTTC. Translated: CASTGLRDVAYEQYF.

The V call is TRBV3-1 (or the pseudogene TRBV3-2), the J call TRBJ2-7, with D unresolved. The CDR3 is 15 amino acids. V was trimmed by 0 bases and J by 2 bases, leaving 11 bases between them. Per germline, CDR1 LGHDT and CDR2 YNNKEL (reference sequence). The CDR3 DNA is TGTGCCAGCAGCCAAGAGTGGCCAGCCCCCTACGAGCAGTACTTC. It specifies CASSQEWPAPYEQYF.

J is TRBJ2-2 and V is TRBV3-1 (or the pseudogene TRBV3-2); 9 nucleotides align to TRBD2. Trimming at V came to 5 bases and at J to 1 base, leaving 8 bases not matched to a gene. The CDR3 length is 17 residues. The germline V gene encodes CDR1 LGHDT and CDR2 YNNKEL (reference sequence). Here the CDR3 DNA reads TGTGCCAGCAGCTTCGCTCCAGCGGGAGGGAACACCGGGGAGCTGTTTTTT. This encodes CASSFAPAGGNTGELFF.

The chain joins TRBV7-2 to TRBJ1-4; no clear D. Deletions cut 5 bases from V and 8 bases from J, with 21 bases between. Germline CDR1 and CDR2: SGHTA and FQGNSA. The CDR3 has 16 amino acids. The CDR3 DNA reads as TGTGCCAGCAGCCGGAGGCCCGGGCGGGGTAGAGAAAAACTGTTTTTT. This gives the protein CASSRRPGRGREKLFF.

V is TRBV27 and J is TRBJ1-2; D perhaps matches TRBD1 (5 bases). The CDR3 consists of 14 residues. Trimming stripped 6 bases from V and 5 bases from J, with 16 bases between. Germline V CDR1 and CDR2: MNHEY, SMNVEV (reference sequence). The CDR3 DNA reads as TGTGCCAGCAGCCCCGGGGGGACGGGGTATGGCTACACCTTC. Translating gives CASSPGGTGYGYTF.

The CDR3 region has the DNA TGTGCCAGCAGCATAGTGACAGGGGGACAAGAGACCCAGTACTTC. Protein: CASSIVTGGQETQYF. The chain combines TRBV7-9 with TRBJ2-5, with 9 bases identical to TRBD1. CDR1 and CDR2 (germline): SEHNR, FQNEAQ (reference sequence). This CDR3 comprises 15 residues. V lost 5 bases and J lost 2; bases outside the gene matches: 6.

This clone was seen a single time. The chain recombines TRBV3-1 (or the pseudogene TRBV3-2) with TRBJ1-6; 7 bases fit TRBD1. From germline, CDR1 is LGHDT and CDR2 YNNKEL (reference sequence). The V segment lost 2 bases and the J segment 10 bases; nucleotides outside the gene matches: 11. This CDR3 has 16 residues. The CDR3 nucleotides read TGTGCCAGCAGCCAAACAGGACAGGTGGTGGGGTCACCCCTCCACTTT. Its protein is CASSQTGQVVGSPLHF.

The chain recombines TRBV28 with TRBJ1-6; D is perhaps TRBD1 (5 bases). The CDR3 covers 12 residues. From germline, CDR1 is MDHEN and CDR2 SYDVKM. Trimming cost V 7 bases and J 10 bases, with 11 bases left between them. DNA of the CDR3: TGTGCCAGCAACCCCGGGGGGTCACCCCTCCACTTT. Translating gives CASNPGGSPLHF.

Here the CDR3 reads CASSPAWGDGHRCGPQHF. The CDR3 bases are TGTGCCAGCAGCCCCGCATGGGGTGACGGGCATCGGTGCGGGCCCCAGCATTTT. This chain links TRBV6-4 with TRBJ1-5; no firm D call. V lost 6 bases and J lost 9, with 30 bases in between. The germline V gene encodes CDR1 MRHNA and CDR2 SNTAGT. The length of the CDR3 is 18 residues.

CDR3 coding DNA: TGTGCCAGCAGCTTACAAGCGGGTCTTAGCACAGATACGCAGTATTTT. Amino acids: CASSLQAGLSTDTQYF. The rearrangement joins TRBV7-2 to TRBJ2-3; TRBD2 is a possible D gene (6 bases). This CDR3 comprises 16 residues. Germline CDR1 is SGHTA and CDR2 is FQGNSA. V lost 2 bases and J lost 0, with 12 bases in between.

The rearrangement uses TRBV6-5 and TRBJ1-1; D may be TRBD1 (5 bases). In germline, CDR1 is MNHEY, CDR2 SVGAGI. The length of the CDR3 is 13 residues. V was pared by 6 bases and J by 11 bases, with 19 bases between. CDR3 DNA sequence: TGTGCCAGCAGACCGCCCCCCGGACATTTTGCTTTCTTT. This sequence encodes CASRPPPGHFAFF.

This chain links TRBV6-5 with TRBJ2-7; TRBD2 matches at 9 bases. Trimming at V came to 2 bases and at J to 5 bases, leaving 7 bases not matched to a gene. CDR3 length: 15 amino acids. Per germline, CDR1 MNHEY and CDR2 SVGAGI. The CDR3 DNA reads as TGTGCCAGCAGTTACACTCGGCGGGAGGGCCACGAGCAGTACTTC. Encoded protein: CASSYTRREGHEQYF.

The chain recombines TRBV7-9 with TRBJ2-5; 7 bases map to TRBD1. CDR3 length: 12 amino acids. Germline lookup yields CDR1 SEHNR and CDR2 FQNEAQ (reference sequence). J gave up 1 base and V 7 bases, and 0 bases lay outside the gene matches. DNA of the CDR3: TGTGCCAGCAACAGGGGCCAAGAGACCCAGTACTTC. It codes for CASNRGQETQYF.